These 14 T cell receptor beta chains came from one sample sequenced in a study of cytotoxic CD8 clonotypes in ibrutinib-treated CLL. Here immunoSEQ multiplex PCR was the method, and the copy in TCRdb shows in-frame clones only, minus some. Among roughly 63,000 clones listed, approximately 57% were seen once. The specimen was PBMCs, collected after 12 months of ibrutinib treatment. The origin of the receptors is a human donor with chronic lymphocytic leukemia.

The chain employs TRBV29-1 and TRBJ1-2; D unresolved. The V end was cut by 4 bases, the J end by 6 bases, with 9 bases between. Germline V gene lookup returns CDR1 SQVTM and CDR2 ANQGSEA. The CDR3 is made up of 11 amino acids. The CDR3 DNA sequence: TGCAGCGTTGGGGCAAGTGATGGCTACACCTTC. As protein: CSVGASDGYTF.

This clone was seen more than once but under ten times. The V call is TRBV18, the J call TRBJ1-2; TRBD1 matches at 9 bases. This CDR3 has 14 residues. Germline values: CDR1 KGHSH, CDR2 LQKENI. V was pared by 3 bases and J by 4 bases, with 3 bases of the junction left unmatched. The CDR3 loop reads CASSPVGQGYGYTF. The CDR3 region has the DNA TGTGCCAGCTCACCGGTGGGACAGGGCTATGGCTACACCTTC.

CDR3 protein: CASSSGPDEQYV. In nucleotides, the CDR3 is TGTGCCAGCAGCAGTGGACCGGACGAGCAGTACGTC. V and J are TRBV7-9 and TRBJ2-7; D remains unclear. The V and J ends lost 5 bases and 5 bases respectively, with 10 bases between them. Germline V gene data show CDR1 as SEHNR and CDR2 as FQNEAQ (reference sequence). This CDR3 region has 12 residues.

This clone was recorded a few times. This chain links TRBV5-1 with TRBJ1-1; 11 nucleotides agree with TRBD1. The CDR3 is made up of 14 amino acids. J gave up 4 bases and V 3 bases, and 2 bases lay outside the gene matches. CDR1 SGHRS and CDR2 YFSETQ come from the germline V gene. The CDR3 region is CASSWTGGGTEAFF. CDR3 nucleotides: TGCGCCAGCAGCTGGACAGGGGGCGGCACTGAAGCTTTCTTT.

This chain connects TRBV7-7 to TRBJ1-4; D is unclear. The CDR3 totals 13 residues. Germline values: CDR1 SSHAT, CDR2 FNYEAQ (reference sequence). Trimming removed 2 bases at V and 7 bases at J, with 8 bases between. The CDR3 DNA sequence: TGTGCCAGCAGCTTAAATAACGGTGAAAAACTGTTTTTT. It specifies CASSLNNGEKLFF.

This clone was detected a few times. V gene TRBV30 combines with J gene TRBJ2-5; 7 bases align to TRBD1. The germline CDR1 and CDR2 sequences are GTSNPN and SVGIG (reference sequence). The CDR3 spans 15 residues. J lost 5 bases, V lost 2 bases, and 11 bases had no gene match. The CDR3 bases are TGTGCCTGGAGTCGCGAGGGGGCTTGGAGGGAGACCCAGTACTTC. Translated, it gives CAWSREGAWRETQYF.

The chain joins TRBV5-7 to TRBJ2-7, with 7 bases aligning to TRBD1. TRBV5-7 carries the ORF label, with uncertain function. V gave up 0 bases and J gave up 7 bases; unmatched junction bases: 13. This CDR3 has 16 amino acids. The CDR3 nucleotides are TGTGCCAGCAGCTTGGAACGCGGCGACAGGGTCCGGGAGCAGTACGTC. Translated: CASSLERGDRVREQYV.

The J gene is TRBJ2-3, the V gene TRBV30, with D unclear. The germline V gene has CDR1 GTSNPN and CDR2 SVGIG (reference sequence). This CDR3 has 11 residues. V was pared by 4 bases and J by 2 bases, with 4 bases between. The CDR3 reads CAWTNTDTQYF. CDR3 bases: TGTGCCTGGACCAACACAGATACGCAGTATTTT. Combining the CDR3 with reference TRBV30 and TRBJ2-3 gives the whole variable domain SQTIHQWPATLVQPVGSPLSLECTVEGTSNPNLYWYRQAAGRGLQLLFYSVGIGQISSEVPQNLSASRPQDRQFILSSKKLLLSDSGFYLCAWTNTDTQYFGPGTRLTVL.

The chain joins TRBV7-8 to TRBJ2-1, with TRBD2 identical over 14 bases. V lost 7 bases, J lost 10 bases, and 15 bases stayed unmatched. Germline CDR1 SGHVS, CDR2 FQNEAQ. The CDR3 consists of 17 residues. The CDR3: CASTLLGGLAGGSEQFF. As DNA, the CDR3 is TGTGCCAGCACCCTCCTTGGTGGACTAGCGGGAGGCTCGGAGCAGTTCTTC.

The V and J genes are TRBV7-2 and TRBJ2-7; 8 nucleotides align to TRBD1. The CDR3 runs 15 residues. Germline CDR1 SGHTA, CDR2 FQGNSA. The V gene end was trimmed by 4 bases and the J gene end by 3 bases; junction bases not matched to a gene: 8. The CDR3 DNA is TGTGCCAGCAGCTATGACAGGGGATCCTACTACGAGCAGTACTTC. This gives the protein CASSYDRGSYYEQYF.

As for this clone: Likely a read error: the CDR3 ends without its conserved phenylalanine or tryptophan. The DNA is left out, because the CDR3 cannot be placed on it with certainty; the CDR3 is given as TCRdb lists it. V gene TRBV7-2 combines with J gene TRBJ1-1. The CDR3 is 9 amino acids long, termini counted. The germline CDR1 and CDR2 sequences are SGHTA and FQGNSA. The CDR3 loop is CASSAGEPL.

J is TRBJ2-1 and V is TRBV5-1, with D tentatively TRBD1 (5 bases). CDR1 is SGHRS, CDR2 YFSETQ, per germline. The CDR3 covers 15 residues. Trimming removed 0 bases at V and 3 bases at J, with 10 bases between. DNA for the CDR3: TGCGCCAGCAGCTTGGGACAGAGAAACTACAATGAGCAGTTCTTC. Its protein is CASSLGQRNYNEQFF. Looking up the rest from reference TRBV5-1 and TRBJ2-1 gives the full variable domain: KAGVTQTPRYLIKTRGQQVTLSCSPISGHRSVSWYQQTPGQGLQFLFEYFSETQRNKGNFPGRFSGRQFSNSRSEMNVSTLELGDSALYLCASSLGQRNYNEQFFGPGTRLTVL.

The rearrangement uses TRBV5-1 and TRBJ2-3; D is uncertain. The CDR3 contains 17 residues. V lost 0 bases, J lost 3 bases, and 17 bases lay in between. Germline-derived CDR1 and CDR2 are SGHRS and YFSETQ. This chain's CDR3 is CASSLGTFSSSTDTQYF. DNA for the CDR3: TGCGCCAGCAGCTTGGGAACATTTAGCTCTTCGACAGATACGCAGTATTTT. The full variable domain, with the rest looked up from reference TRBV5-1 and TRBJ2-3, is KAGVTQTPRYLIKTRGQQVTLSCSPISGHRSVSWYQQTPGQGLQFLFEYFSETQRNKGNFPGRFSGRQFSNSRSEMNVSTLELGDSALYLCASSLGTFSSSTDTQYFGPGTRLTVL.

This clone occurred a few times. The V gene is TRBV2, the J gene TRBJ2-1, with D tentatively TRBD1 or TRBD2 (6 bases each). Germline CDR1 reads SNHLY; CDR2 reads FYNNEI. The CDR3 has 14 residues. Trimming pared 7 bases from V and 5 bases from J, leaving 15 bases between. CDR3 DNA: TGTGCCAGCATGGACGGGGGCCTTAACAATGAGCAGTTCTTC. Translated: CASMDGGLNNEQFF.